A single sample is the source of the 9 T cell receptor beta chains below, sequenced in a study of early T cells in non-severe SARS-CoV-2 infection. TCRdb fed the 5' RACE reads into MiXCR, producing one record per CDR3 protein. The table lists roughly 99,000 distinct CDR3 sequences, about an eighth of them singletons. Sequenced here: whole blood, sampled at baseline. Receptor source: an adult who was a healthcare worker with PCR-confirmed SARS-CoV-2 infection or an uninfected control (not recorded which).

This clonotype turned up a few times. The chain employs TRBV7-9 and TRBJ2-7; TRBD1 agrees at 8 bases. The V gene end was trimmed by 3 bases and the J gene end by 4 bases; junction bases not matched to a gene: 5. The CDR3 is 14 residues long. Germline CDR1 and CDR2: SEHNR and FQNEAQ (reference sequence). CDR3 in DNA: TGTGCCAGCAGCTTCACGGGACAGGTATACGAGCAGTACTTC. Protein sequence: CASSFTGQVYEQYF. The full variable domain, in which reference TRBV7-9 and TRBJ2-7 provide the parts outside the CDR3, is DTGVSQNPRHKITKRGQNVTFRCDPISEHNRLYWYRQTLGQGPEFLTYFQNEAQLEKSRLLSDRFSAERPKGSFSTLEIQRTEQGDSAMYLCASSFTGQVYEQYFGPGTRLTVT.

This chain uses TRBV9 with TRBJ1-3; D unresolved. CDR1 and CDR2 (germline): SGDLS, YYNGEE. The CDR3 has 14 amino acids. V lost 3 bases and J 2 bases, leaving 9 bases between the germline ends. This CDR3 reads CASSAQLTGNTIYF. Written as DNA, the CDR3 is TGTGCCAGCAGCGCTCAACTGACTGGAAACACCATATATTTT.

In its sample, this clonotype was seen many times. This sequence joins TRBV13 and TRBJ1-6; D gene unclear. This CDR3 comprises 16 residues. Germline-derived CDR1 and CDR2 are PRHDT and FYEKMQ (reference sequence). The V end lost 3 bases, the J end lost 6 bases, and 15 bases lay between the germline ends. The CDR3 nucleotides are TGTGCCAGCAGCTTCGGCCGTTTGGACGGTAATTCACCCCTCCACTTT. Its protein product is CASSFGRLDGNSPLHF.

This chain uses TRBV11-2 with TRBJ2-7; D tentatively reads TRBD1 or TRBD2 (5 bases each). CDR1 is SGHAT, CDR2 FQNNGV, per germline. V was shortened by 1 base and J by 4 bases, with 14 bases between the two germline ends. This CDR3 comprises 15 residues. As DNA, the CDR3 is TGTGCCAGCAGCTTAGCTCCCCGGGACCAATACGAGCAGTACTTC. This sequence encodes CASSLAPRDQYEQYF.

This clonotype was seen a few times. In DNA, the CDR3 is TGCGCCAGCAGTGTGGGACGCTACAATGAGCAGTTCTTC. Translation gives CASSVGRYNEQFF. V usage is TRBV10-1 and J usage is TRBJ2-1; D may match TRBD1 or TRBD2 (5 bases each). V was shortened by 4 bases and J by 3 bases, with 7 bases between the two germline ends. The CDR3 is 13 amino acids. Germline V gene lookup returns CDR1 WNHNN and CDR2 SYGVQD (reference sequence).

The V and J genes are TRBV10-3 and TRBJ1-5; TRBD1 is a possible D gene (6 bases). The germline CDR1 and CDR2 sequences are ENHRY and SYGVKD. This CDR3 is 14 amino acids long. Trimming removed 8 bases at V and 7 bases at J, with 18 bases between. The CDR3 DNA is TGTGCCATCGGCCAACAGGGTCAGTCGCAGCCCCAGCATTTT. Protein sequence: CAIGQQGQSQPQHF.

This clonotype was recorded a few times. This chain joins TRBV4-1 and TRBJ2-3, with 7 bases matching TRBD2. The CDR3 spans 14 residues. Germline V gene lookup returns CDR1 MGHRA and CDR2 YSYEKL. The J segment lost 3 bases and the V segment lost 0 bases, leaving 0 bases of the junction unmatched. CDR3 protein: CASSQEGGTDTQYF. The CDR3 DNA follows: TGCGCCAGCAGCCAAGAGGGAGGGACAGATACGCAGTATTTT.

The chain is built from TRBV12-3 or TRBV12-4 and TRBJ2-7, with D perhaps being TRBD1 or TRBD2 (5 bases each). V dropped 3 bases and J dropped 2 bases, with 11 bases sitting between them. The CDR3 has 14 residues. CDR3: CASSFGTEAYEQYF. The CDR3, as DNA: TGTGCCAGCAGTTTTGGGACGGAAGCCTACGAGCAGTACTTC.

The CDR3 DNA follows: TGTGCCAGCAGCTCACCTGATGGGGGGGCGGGTGAGACCCAGTACTTC. Amino acid sequence: CASSSPDGGAGETQYF. V is TRBV5-4 and J is TRBJ2-5; the D gene is possibly TRBD2 (7 bases). The CDR3 length is 16 residues. Trimming took 3 bases from V and 5 from J, leaving 20 bases between them. Looked up from germline, CDR1 is SGHNT and CDR2 is YYREEE (reference sequence). The full variable domain, rest sourced from reference TRBV5-4 and TRBJ2-5, is ETGVTQSPTHLIKTRGQQVTLRCSSQSGHNTVSWYQQALGQGPQFIFQYYREEENGRGNFPPRFSGLQFPNYSSELNVNALELDDSALYLCASSSPDGGAGETQYFGPGTRLLVL.